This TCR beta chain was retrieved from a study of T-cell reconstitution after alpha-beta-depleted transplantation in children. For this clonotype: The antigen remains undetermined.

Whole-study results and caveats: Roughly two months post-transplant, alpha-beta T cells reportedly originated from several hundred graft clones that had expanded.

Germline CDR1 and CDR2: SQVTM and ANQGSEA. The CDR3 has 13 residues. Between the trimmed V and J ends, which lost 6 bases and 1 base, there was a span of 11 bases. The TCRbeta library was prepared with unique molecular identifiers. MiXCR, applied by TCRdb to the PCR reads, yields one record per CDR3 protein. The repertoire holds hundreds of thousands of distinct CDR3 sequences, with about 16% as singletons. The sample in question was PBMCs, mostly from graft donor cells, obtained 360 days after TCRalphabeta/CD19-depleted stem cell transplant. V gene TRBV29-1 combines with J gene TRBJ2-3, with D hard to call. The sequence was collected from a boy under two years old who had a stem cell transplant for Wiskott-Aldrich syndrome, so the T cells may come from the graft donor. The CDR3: CSVRPDGTDTQYF. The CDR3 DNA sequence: TGCAGCGTCCGCCCGGACGGCACAGATACGCAGTATTTT.